A selection of T cell receptor beta chains follows, all from one sample in a study of post-analysis software for immune sequencing data. TCRdb re-derived calls from the PCR reads in MiXCR, one entry per CDR3 protein. The repertoire has hundreds of thousands of distinct CDR3 sequences, roughly 45% of them found once; the top ten carry 9% to 13%. Material for sequencing was blood. The receptor set was obtained from a girl aged 10 to 17 with multiple sclerosis. CDR3s include the opening cysteine and the closing phenylalanine or tryptophan. A D gene is named only where the DNA matches it firmly. Size values are once, few and many counts, or a class for expanded clones, and some rows have none.

clone size	V gene	D gene	J gene	CDR3 protein	CDR3 DNA
few	TRBV6-5	NA	TRBJ2-3	CASSYSLFNTDTQYF	TGTGCCAGCAGTTACTCGCTTTTCAACACAGATACGCAGTATTTT
once	TRBV10-2	NA	TRBJ2-2	CASTRDATTGELFF	TGCGCCAGCACTCGCGATGCTACCACCGGGGAGCTGTTTTTT
NA	TRBV9	NA	TRBJ1-6	CASSDEGYNSPLHF	TGTGCCAGCAGCGATGAGGGTTATAATTCACCCCTCCACTTT
few	TRBV19	NA	TRBJ1-5	CASSFIGGRNNQPQHF	TGTGCCAGTAGCTTCATCGGGGGGAGGAACAATCAGCCCCAGCATTTT
once	TRBV28	NA	TRBJ1-5	CASSRGLQVNQPQHF	TGTGCCAGCAGTAGGGGCCTACAAGTCAATCAGCCCCAGCATTTT
NA	TRBV12-3/TRBV12-4	NA	TRBJ1-2	CASSLRGKIYGYTF	TGTGCCAGCAGCCTGCGGGGGAAAATCTATGGCTACACCTTC
NA	TRBV29-1	TRBD2	TRBJ2-5	CSVVLSGRQETQYF	TGCAGCGTTGTACTAAGCGGGAGGCAAGAGACCCAGTACTTC
NA	TRBV27	TRBD2	TRBJ2-1	CASSSASGRLISYNEQFF	TGTGCCAGCAGTTCAGCTAGCGGGAGGCTTATCTCCTACAATGAGCAGTTCTTC
few	TRBV28	TRBD2	TRBJ2-7	CASSLGRGGALSEQYF	TGTGCCAGCAGTTTAGGACGCGGGGGGGCTCTAAGCGAGCAGTACTTC
few	TRBV7-2	TRBD1	TRBJ2-3	CASSTRTGAITDTQYF	TGTGCCAGCAGCACAAGGACAGGGGCCATCACAGATACGCAGTATTTT
NA	TRBV20-1	NA	TRBJ2-1	CSASLRGDPYNEQFF	TGCAGTGCTAGTTTAAGGGGAGACCCCTACAATGAGCAGTTCTTC
NA	TRBV28	TRBD1	TRBJ2-7	CASRRPNRGDEQYF	TGTGCCAGCAGGAGACCCAACAGGGGGGACGAGCAGTACTTC
NA	TRBV6-2/TRBV6-3	TRBD2	TRBJ2-7	CASSNGLAGNSYEQYF	TGTGCCAGCAGCAACGGACTAGCGGGTAACTCCTACGAGCAGTACTTC
few	TRBV10-3	NA	TRBJ2-3	CAISGGSSSDTDTQYF	TGTGCCATCAGTGGGGGAAGTTCCAGCGACACAGATACGCAGTATTTT
NA	TRBV7-2	NA	TRBJ2-4	CASRGAAKNIQYF	TGTGCCAGCAGGGGCGCCGCCAAAAACATTCAGTACTTC
NA	TRBV28	NA	TRBJ2-7	CASNQVSYEQYF	TGTGCCAGCAATCAGGTATCCTACGAGCAGTACTTC
few	TRBV6-5	NA	TRBJ2-4	CASSYSTQYPLAKNIQYF	TGTGCCAGCAGTTACTCGACACAATACCCACTAGCCAAAAACATTCAGTACTTC
NA	TRBV28	TRBD2	TRBJ2-7	CASSSSGRGEQYF	TGTGCCAGCAGTTCTAGCGGGAGAGGCGAGCAGTACTTC
NA	TRBV7-8	NA	TRBJ2-1	CASSLWVVGTYNEQFF	TGTGCCAGCAGCTTATGGGTGGTGGGAACCTACAATGAGCAGTTCTTC
NA	TRBV7-8	NA	TRBJ2-3	CASSSWGVLTSTDTQYF	TGTGCCAGCAGCTCCTGGGGGGTCCTGACTAGCACAGATACGCAGTATTTT
NA	TRBV20-1	NA	TRBJ1-2	CSATYGYTF	TGCAGTGCGACCTATGGCTACACCTTC
NA	TRBV3-1	TRBD2	TRBJ2-7	CASSLRTSLSPYEQYF	TGTGCCAGCAGCTTGAGGACTAGCCTCTCCCCGTACGAGCAGTACTTC
NA	TRBV2	NA	TRBJ1-2	CASSEVVGAPYGYTF	TGTGCCAGCAGTGAAGTGGTCGGTGCCCCTTATGGCTACACCTTC
NA	TRBV20-1	NA	TRBJ1-4	CSASPSGFDEKLFF	TGCAGTGCTAGTCCCTCAGGTTTTGATGAAAAACTGTTTTTT